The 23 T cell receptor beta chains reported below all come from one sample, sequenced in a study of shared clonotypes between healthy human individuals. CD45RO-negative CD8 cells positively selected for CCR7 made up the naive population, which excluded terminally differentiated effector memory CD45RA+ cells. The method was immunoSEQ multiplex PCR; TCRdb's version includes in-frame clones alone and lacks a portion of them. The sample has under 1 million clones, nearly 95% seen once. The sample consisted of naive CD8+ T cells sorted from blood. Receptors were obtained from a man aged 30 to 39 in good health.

The CDR3 sequence: CASSTRGNTIYF. For the CDR3, the DNA is TGTGCCAGCAGCACTCGTGGAAACACCATATATTTT. The J gene is TRBJ1-3, the V gene TRBV27; no definite D call. The CDR3 totals 12 residues. Germline CDR1 and CDR2: MNHEY and SMNVEV (reference sequence). Between the trimmed V and J ends, which lost 6 bases and 3 bases, there was a span of 6 bases.

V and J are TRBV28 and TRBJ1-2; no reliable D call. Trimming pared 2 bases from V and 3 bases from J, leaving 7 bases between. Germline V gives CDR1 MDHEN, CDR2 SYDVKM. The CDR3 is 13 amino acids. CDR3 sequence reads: CASSLQAYYGYTF. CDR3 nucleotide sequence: TGTGCCAGCAGTTTACAAGCCTACTATGGCTACACCTTC.

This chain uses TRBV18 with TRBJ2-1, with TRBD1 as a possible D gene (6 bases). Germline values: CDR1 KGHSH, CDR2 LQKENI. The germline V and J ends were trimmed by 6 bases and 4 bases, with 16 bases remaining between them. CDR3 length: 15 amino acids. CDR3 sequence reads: CASSHDTGQYNEQFF. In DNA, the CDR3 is TGTGCCAGCTCCCACGACACCGGACAGTACAATGAGCAGTTCTTC.

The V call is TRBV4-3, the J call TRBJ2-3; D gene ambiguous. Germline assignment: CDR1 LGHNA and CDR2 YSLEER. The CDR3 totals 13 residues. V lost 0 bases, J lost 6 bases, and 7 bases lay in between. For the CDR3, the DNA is TGCGCCAGCAGCCAAGACCTGGGGGATACGCAGTATTTT. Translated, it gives CASSQDLGDTQYF.

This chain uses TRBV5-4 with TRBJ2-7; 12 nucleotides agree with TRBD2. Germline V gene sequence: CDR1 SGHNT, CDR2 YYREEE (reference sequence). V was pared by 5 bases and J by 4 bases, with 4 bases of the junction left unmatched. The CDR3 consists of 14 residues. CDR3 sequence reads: CASSSLAGGYEQYF. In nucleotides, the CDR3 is TGTGCCAGCAGTTCACTAGCGGGAGGATACGAGCAGTACTTC.

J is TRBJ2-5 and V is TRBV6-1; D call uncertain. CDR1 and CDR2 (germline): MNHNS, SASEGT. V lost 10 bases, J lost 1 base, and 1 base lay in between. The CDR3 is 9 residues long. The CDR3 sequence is CAIQETQYF. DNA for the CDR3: TGTGCCATCCAAGAGACCCAGTACTTC.

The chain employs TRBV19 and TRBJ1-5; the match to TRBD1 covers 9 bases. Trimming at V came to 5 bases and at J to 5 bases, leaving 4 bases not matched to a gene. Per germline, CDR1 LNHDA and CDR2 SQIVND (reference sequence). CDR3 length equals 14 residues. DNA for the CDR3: TGTGCCAGTAGTGGACAGGGGCAATATCAGCCCCAGCATTTT. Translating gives CASSGQGQYQPQHF.

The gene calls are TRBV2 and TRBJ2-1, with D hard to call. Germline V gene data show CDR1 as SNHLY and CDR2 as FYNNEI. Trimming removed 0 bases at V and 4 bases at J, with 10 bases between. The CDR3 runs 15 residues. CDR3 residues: CASSEAVAVYNEQFF. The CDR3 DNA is TGTGCCAGCAGTGAAGCTGTTGCGGTATACAATGAGCAGTTCTTC.

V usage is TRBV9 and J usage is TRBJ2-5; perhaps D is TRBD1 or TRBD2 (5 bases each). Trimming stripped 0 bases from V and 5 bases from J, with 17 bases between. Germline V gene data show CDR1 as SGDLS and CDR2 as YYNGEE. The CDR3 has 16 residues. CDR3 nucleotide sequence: TGTGCCAGCAGCGTAGCGGGGCAAGCACTTGGGGAGACCCAGTACTTC. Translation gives CASSVAGQALGETQYF. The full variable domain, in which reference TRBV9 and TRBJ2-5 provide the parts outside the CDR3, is DSGVTQTPKHLITATGQRVTLRCSPRSGDLSVYWYQQSLDQGLQFLIQYYNGEERAKGNILERFSAQQFPDLHSELNLSSLELGDSALYFCASSVAGQALGETQYFGPGTRLLVL.

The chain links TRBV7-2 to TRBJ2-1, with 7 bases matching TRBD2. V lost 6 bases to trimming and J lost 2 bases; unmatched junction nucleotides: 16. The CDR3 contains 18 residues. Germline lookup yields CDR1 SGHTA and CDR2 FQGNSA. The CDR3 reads CASSSIFLAEETYNEQFF. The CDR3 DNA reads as TGTGCCAGCAGTTCAATCTTCCTAGCGGAGGAGACCTACAATGAGCAGTTCTTC.

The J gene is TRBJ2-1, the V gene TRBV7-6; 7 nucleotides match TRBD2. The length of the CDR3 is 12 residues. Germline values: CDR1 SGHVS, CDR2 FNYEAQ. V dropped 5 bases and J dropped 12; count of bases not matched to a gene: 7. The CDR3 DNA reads TGTGCCAGCAGCGGGGAGGGTCGGGTGCAGTTCTTC. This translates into CASSGEGRVQFF.

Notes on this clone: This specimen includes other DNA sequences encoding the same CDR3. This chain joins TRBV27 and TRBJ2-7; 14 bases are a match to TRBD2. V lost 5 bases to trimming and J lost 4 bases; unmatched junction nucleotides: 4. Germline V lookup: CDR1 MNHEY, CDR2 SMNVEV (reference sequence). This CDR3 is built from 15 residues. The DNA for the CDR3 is TGTGCCAGCAGTCTGGGACTAGCGGGAGTATACGAGCAGTACTTC. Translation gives CASSLGLAGVYEQYF.

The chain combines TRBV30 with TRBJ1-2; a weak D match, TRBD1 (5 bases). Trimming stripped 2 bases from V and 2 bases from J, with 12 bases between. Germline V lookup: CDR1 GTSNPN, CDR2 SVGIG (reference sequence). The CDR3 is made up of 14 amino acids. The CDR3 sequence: CAWSTGATNYGYTF. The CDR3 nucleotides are TGTGCCTGGAGTACCGGGGCTACGAACTATGGCTACACCTTC.

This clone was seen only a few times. The CDR3 loop reads CASRAVNTEAFF. Written as DNA, the CDR3 is TGTGCCAGCAGAGCAGTGAACACTGAAGCTTTCTTT. V is TRBV9 and J is TRBJ1-1; unclear D gene. The germline V and J ends were trimmed by 5 bases and 0 bases, with 5 bases remaining between them. The germline CDR1 and CDR2 sequences are SGDLS and YYNGEE. The CDR3 covers 12 residues.

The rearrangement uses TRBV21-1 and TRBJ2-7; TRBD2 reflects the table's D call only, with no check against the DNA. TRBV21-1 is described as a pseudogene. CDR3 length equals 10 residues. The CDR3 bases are TGTGCCAGCAGCAAAGATCGGCAGTACTTC. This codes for CASSKDRQYF.

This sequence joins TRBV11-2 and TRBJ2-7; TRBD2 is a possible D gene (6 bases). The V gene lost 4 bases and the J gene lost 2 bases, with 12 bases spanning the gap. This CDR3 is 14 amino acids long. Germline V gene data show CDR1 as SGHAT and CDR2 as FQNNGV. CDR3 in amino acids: CASSSLAIPYEQYF. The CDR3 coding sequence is TGTGCCAGCAGCTCCCTAGCGATCCCCTACGAGCAGTACTTC.

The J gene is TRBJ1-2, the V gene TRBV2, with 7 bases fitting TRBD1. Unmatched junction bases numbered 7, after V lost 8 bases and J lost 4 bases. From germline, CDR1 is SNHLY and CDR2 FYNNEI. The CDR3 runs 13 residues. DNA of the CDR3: TGTGCCAGCGGGGATGGGACAGCCTATGGCTACACCTTC. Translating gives CASGDGTAYGYTF.

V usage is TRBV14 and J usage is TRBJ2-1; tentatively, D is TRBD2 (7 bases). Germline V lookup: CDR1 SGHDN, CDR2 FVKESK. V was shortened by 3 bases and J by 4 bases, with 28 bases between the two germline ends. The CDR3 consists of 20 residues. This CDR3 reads CASSQEIGGVAVSGYNEQFF. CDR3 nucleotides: TGTGCCAGCAGCCAGGAGATAGGGGGGGTCGCCGTTAGCGGATACAATGAGCAGTTCTTC.

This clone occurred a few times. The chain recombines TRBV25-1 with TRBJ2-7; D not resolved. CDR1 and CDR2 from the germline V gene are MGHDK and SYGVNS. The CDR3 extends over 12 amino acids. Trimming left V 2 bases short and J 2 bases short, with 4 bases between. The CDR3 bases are TGTGCCAGCAGTGAAGGAACCTACGAGCAGTACTTC. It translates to CASSEGTYEQYF.

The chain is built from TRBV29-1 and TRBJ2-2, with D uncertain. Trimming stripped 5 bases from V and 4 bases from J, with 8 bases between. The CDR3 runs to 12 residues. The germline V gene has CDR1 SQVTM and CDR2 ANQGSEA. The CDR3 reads CSVLWATGELFF. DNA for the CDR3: TGCAGCGTTCTTTGGGCCACCGGGGAGCTGTTTTTT.

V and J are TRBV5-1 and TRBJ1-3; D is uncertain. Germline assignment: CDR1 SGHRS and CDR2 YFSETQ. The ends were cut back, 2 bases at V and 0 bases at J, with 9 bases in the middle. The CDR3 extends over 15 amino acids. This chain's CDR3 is CASSLGRVSGNTIYF. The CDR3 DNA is TGCGCCAGCAGCTTAGGACGGGTCTCTGGAAACACCATATATTTT. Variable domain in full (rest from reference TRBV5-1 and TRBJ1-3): KAGVTQTPRYLIKTRGQQVTLSCSPISGHRSVSWYQQTPGQGLQFLFEYFSETQRNKGNFPGRFSGRQFSNSRSEMNVSTLELGDSALYLCASSLGRVSGNTIYFGEGSWLTVV.

DNA for the CDR3: TGTGCCAGCAGCTCCGGGAGACTGGGACAGGGAGCAACTAATGAAAAACTGTTTTTT. Protein sequence: CASSSGRLGQGATNEKLFF. The chain carries TRBV7-9 and TRBJ1-4; the match to TRBD1 covers 9 bases. The CDR3 has 19 residues. From germline, CDR1 is SEHNR and CDR2 FQNEAQ (reference sequence). V shed 4 bases and J 0 bases; nucleotides not matched to a gene: 12.

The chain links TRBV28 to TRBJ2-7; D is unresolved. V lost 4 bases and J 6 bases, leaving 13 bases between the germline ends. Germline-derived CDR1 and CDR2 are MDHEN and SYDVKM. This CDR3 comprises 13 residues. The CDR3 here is CASSSPLKGEQYF. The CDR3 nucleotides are TGTGCCAGCAGTTCCCCCCTGAAGGGCGAGCAGTACTTC. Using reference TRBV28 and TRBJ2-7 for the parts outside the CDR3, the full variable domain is DVKVTQSSRYLVKRTGEKVFLECVQDMDHENMFWYRQDPGLGLRLIYFSYDVKMKEKGDIPEGYSVSREKKERFSLILESASTNQTSMYLCASSSPLKGEQYFGPGTRLTVT.